One and the same sample provided the 3 T cell receptor beta chains below, sequenced in a study of a mutant IDH1 vaccine in newly diagnosed glioma (dated by TCRdb to the early 2020s). These receptors have no identified antigens. The label giving this sample's time point can be read as: week 23, last vaccination. Each vaccine dose, consisting of 300 ug of a 20-mer mutant IDH1 peptide in Montanide, was administered subcutaneously with topical imiquimod. The library was made by the immunoSEQ multiplex PCR assay. TCRdb provides this immuneACCESS table in a form limited to in-frame rearrangements. Some clones are lacking; in checked studies, under half of them reflect an unresolved V gene, and why the rest are absent is not known. The sample has around 41,000 clones on record, about four fifths of them singletons. Roughly 6.3% of the sample is taken by the ten largest. Source: PBMCs, taken from a glioma patient whose treatment included an IDH1 peptide vaccine. The receptors shown here come from a woman in her thirties or forties with glioma. Some clones in this sample may be carry-over from other donors' samples.

This clone was picked up one time. V usage is TRBV6-1 and J usage is TRBJ1-2; D is undetermined. The germline CDR1 and CDR2 sequences are MNHNS and SASEGT. V lost 1 base to trimming and J lost 5 bases, with 17 bases between them. CDR3 length: 16 residues. CDR3 amino acids: CASSEGVGVSSYGYTF. CDR3 DNA: TGTGCCAGCAGTGAAGGGGTTGGCGTCAGCTCATATGGCTACACCTTC.

The genes are TRBV19 and TRBJ1-3; 9 nucleotides align to TRBD1. Trimming took 4 bases from V and 0 from J; bases not matched to a gene: 4. Germline CDR1 and CDR2: LNHDA and SQIVND (reference sequence). The CDR3 runs 16 residues. CDR3 sequence reads: CASSTGTGTSGNTIYF. The CDR3 nucleotides are TGTGCCAGTAGTACCGGGACAGGGACCTCTGGAAACACCATATATTTT.

This clone was seen only a few times. V and J are TRBV7-8 and TRBJ2-1, with D uncertain. V shed 0 bases and J shed 5 bases, with 11 bases lying between them. There are 15 residues in the CDR3. In germline, CDR1 is SGHVS, CDR2 FQNEAQ. The CDR3 spells CASSLAGLGNNEQFF. The CDR3 DNA reads TGTGCCAGCAGCTTAGCCGGGTTGGGAAACAATGAGCAGTTCTTC.